These T cell receptor beta chains were read from a single sample in a study of T cell responses to AZD1222 COVID-19 vaccine. Some clones are missing from TCRdb's copy, which holds only in-frame ones; the method was immunoSEQ multiplex PCR. Of about 120,000 clones listed, 85% to 95% are singletons. Sequenced material: peripheral blood, taken on day 0 of AZD1222 vaccination. Every receptor here comes from an adult in good health. The conserved cysteine and the conserved F or W are not part of the CDR3 here. The order of the fields is D gene, V gene, CDR3 protein. The D gene is left open where the match is weak.

D: NA
V: TRBV28
CDR3: ATSLVSEQY

D: TRBD1
V: TRBV6-1
CDR3: ASSETGYPTDTQY

D: TRBD1
V: TRBV7-3
CDR3: ASSRQGSSSYEQY

D: TRBD1
V: TRBV30
CDR3: ACVIGTGNTGELF

D: NA
V: TRBV18
CDR3: ASSPVGSQQPQH

D: TRBD1
V: TRBV28
CDR3: ASSLSGQTEPQH

D: TRBD1
V: TRBV4-1
CDR3: ASSPVDRGPEAF

D: NA
V: TRBV11-2
CDR3: ASSHLEGTEAF

D: NA
V: TRBV28
CDR3: ASSLERGTLH

D: NA
V: TRBV5-8
CDR3: ASSFPTGFYEQY

D: NA
V: TRBV3-1/TRBV3-2
CDR3: ASSFARGESYNEQF

D: NA
V: TRBV9
CDR3: ASSVGRQGTGELF

D: NA
V: TRBV7-9
CDR3: ASSSTLGGAGANVLT

D: TRBD1
V: TRBV19
CDR3: ASSIFQGAITEAF

D: NA
V: TRBV5-1
CDR3: ASSPDGNYGYT

D: TRBD2
V: TRBV28
CDR3: ASSYKAGSLYNEQF

D: TRBD2
V: TRBV6-5
CDR3: ASNVAGEYEQY